Given below is one T cell receptor (beta chain) in context. Its cognate antigen has yet to be identified. The record has no base qualities; no much larger clone is one base away. TCR beta libraries were generated from genomic DNA with the immunoSEQ kit, following the manufacturer's recommendations. To prepare libraries, a first multiplex PCR with proprietary primers was run, followed by a second PCR that added unique barcodes, and a bead cleanup was done after each round. A kit-provided positive control reaction and a negative control reaction were included in every sample batch. The final libraries underwent checking on an Agilent 4200 TapeStation D1000 ScreenTape, volumetric pooling, and quantification by qPCR. An Illumina NextSeq500 fitted with a MidOutput 150-cycle cartridge performed the sequencing, running 156 Read1 cycles and 15 Index1 cycles with the kit's custom primers. The pooled library was loaded at around 1 pM with roughly 19% PhiX control spiked in. The original pipeline was this. Vendor-processed data were analyzed in R, and a clonotype was defined as all T cells sharing the same CDR3 nucleotide sequence. For clone abundance analyses, frequencies were normalized to the 10,000 most abundant clones in each sample. Public T cell clones, which averaged fewer than five per sample, were removed prior to analysis. Tumor-enriched clonotypes and baseline blood-enriched clonotypes were defined as those with an abundance difference of at least 32-fold between compartments. Clonotypes expanded or contracted between blood time points were identified with a beta-binomial differential abundance model. Tumor-blood repertoire similarity was measured with the Baroni-Urbani and Buser coefficient, and groups were compared using two-tailed Wilcoxon tests in R. The table comes from immuneACCESS by way of TCRdb, which keeps in-frame sequences with V and J called. Part of the clones is missing from these tables; in studies checked, under half for an unresolved V gene and the rest for unknown reasons. V, J and clone size are those of that table, while D and trimming were read from the DNA. The sample table holds about 140,000 clones, of which around four fifths were seen once. Clones ranked in the top ten supply under 30% of the sample.

The time point label, as the study defines it: baseline pretreatment blood. The treatment or condition label, as the study defines it: 15 Gy SBRT to primary tumor, nephrectomy 4 weeks later. To track tumor-enriched clonotypes, serial peripheral blood was sampled from radiation-treated patients at baseline and at 2 weeks and 4 weeks after SBRT. Every patient's renal cell carcinoma showed clear cell pathology. Genomic DNA for TCR sequencing was prepared using the QIAamp DNA Blood Mini Kit (Qiagen). Only samples passing all quality control checks were included in the analyses. The data are from a study of radiation and T cells in renal cell carcinoma (dated by TCRdb to about 2020). Regarding the study in general: The samples were drawn from a clinical trial, where primary renal cell carcinomas were treated with 15 Gy of stereotactic body radiation therapy and then removed by nephrectomy 4 weeks afterward. In total, some 50 samples underwent TCR beta sequencing: some 25 tumors plus 27 peripheral blood samples. A total of approximately 3,800,000 unique CDR3 nucleotide sequences, encoding 2.5 million to 3 million unique CDR3 amino acid sequences, were found across all 50 or so samples. Here is what the overall study found, with its caveats: With a single-armed trial design, the study had no way to address how radiation dose or scheduling affects the TCR repertoire. Because pretreatment tumor biopsies were not available, the baseline intratumoral presence of clonotypes could not be determined. Top tumor clonotypes rose in blood from baseline to 2 weeks post-radiation, then contracted by 4 weeks, suggesting transient expansion of tumor-resident clones. Tracking of blood repertoire dynamics stopped at about 4 weeks after treatment, with no follow-up past that point.

Trimming leaves V shorter by 6 bases and J shorter by 4 bases, with the junction holding 8 bases beyond the gene matches. Inclusive of the bounding cysteine and phenylalanine, the CDR3 is 14 residues long. Solely the CDR3 DNA is kept, with 42 bases framed from the first base. The germline V gene encodes CDR1 KGHSH and CDR2 LQKENI. The V and J genes are TRBV18 and TRBJ2-5, with 7 bases aligning to TRBD1. The source was blood, collected from a patient whose treatment included radiotherapy and nephrectomy. This TCR came from a woman between 45 and 65 years old with renal cell carcinoma. In nucleotide form, the sequence is TGTGCCAGCTCGGGCACAGGGGAAGGAGAGACCCAGTACTTC. The translation is CASSGTGEGETQYF.